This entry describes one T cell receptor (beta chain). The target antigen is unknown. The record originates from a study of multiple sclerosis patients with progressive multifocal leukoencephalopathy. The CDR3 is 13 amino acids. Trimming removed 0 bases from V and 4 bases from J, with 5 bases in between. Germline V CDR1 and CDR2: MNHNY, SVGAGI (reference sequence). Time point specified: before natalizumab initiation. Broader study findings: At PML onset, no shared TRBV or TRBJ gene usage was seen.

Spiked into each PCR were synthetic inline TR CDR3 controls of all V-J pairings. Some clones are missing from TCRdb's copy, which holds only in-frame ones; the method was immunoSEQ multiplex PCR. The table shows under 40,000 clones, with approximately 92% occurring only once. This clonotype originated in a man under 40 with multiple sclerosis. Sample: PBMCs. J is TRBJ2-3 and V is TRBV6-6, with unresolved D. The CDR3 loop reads CASSYSGPDTQYF. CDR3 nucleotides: TGTGCCAGCAGTTACTCAGGGCCAGATACGCAGTATTTT.